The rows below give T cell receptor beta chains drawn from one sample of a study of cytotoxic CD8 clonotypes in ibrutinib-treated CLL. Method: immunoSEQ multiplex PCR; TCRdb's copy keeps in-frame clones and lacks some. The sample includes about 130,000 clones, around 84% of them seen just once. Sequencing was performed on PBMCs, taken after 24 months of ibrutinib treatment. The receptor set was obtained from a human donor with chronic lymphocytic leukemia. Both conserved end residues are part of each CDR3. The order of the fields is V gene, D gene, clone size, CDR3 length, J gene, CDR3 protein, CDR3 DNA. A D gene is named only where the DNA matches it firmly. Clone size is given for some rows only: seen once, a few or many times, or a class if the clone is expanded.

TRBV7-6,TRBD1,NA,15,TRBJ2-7,CASSPGQGIAYEQYF,TGTGCCAGCAGCCCAGGACAGGGGATCGCTTACGAGCAGTACTTC
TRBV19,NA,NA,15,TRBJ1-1,CASSMGAGSDTEAFF,TGTGCCAGTAGTATGGGGGCAGGGTCTGACACTGAAGCTTTCTTT
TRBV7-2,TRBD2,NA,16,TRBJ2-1,CASSRGTSGRGFGQFF,TGTGCCAGCAGCAGAGGGACTAGCGGGAGGGGATTCGGGCAGTTCTTC
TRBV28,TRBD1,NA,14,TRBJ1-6,CASSLRDSNSPLHF,TGTGCCAGCAGTCTCCGGGACAGCAATTCACCCCTCCACTTT
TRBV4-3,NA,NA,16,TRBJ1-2,CASSQGLGGSPYGYTF,TGCGCCAGCAGCCAGGGATTGGGGGGCTCACCCTATGGCTACACCTTC
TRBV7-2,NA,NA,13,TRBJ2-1,CASSFGPPNEQFF,TGTGCCAGCAGCTTTGGACCCCCCAATGAGCAGTTCTTC
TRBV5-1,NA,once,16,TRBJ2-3,CASSKDSSVGTDTQYF,TGCGCCAGCAGCAAAGACTCGTCGGTTGGCACAGATACGCAGTATTTT
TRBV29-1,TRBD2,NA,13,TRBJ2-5,CSTQGLAGRSQYF,TGCAGCACCCAGGGCCTAGCGGGGAGATCCCAGTACTTC
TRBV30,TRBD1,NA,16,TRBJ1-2,CAWSVQRQGGSGGYTF,TGTGCCTGGAGTGTACAGAGACAGGGAGGTTCCGGAGGCTACACCTTC
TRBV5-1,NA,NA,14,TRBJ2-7,CASSPGTLSYEQYF,TGCGCCAGCAGCCCCGGGACACTTTCCTACGAGCAGTACTTC
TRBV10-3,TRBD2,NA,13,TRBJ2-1,CAIRRGADNEQFF,TGTGCCATTCGGCGGGGGGCCGACAATGAGCAGTTCTTC
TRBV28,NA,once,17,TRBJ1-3,CASSSSFGSITGNTIYF,TGTGCCAGCAGTTCCTCCTTCGGCAGCATCACTGGAAACACCATATATTTT
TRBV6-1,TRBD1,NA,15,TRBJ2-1,CASIQQGALDNEQFF,TGTGCCAGCATACAACAGGGGGCGCTGGACAATGAGCAGTTCTTC
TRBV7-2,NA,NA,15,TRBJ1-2,CASSLPRGGTYGYTF,TGTGCCAGCAGCCTACCCCGGGGAGGCACCTATGGCTACACCTTC
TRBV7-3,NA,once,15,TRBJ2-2,CASSLTGSSVGELFF,TGTGCCAGCAGCTTAACCGGGAGTAGCGTCGGGGAGCTGTTTTTT
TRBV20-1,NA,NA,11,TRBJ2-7,CSATDGYEQYF,TGCAGTGCTACCGACGGTTACGAGCAGTACTTC